This section outlines one T cell receptor beta chain sequence together with its context. Libraries were prepared by immunoSEQ multiplex PCR; TCRdb keeps only in-frame clonotypes and omits some of them. The table lists fewer than 300,000 clones, more than 75% of them singletons. These data are taken from a study of blood T cell repertoires in COVID-19. The CDR3 covers 15 residues. V lost 1 base and J 5 bases, leaving 15 bases between the germline ends. Germline CDR1 is SGDLS and CDR2 is YYNGEE. The participants were between roughly 18 and 100 years old and came from 20 to 30 US areas. The origin of this receptor is a middle-aged woman with acute COVID-19. The specimen sequenced was PBMCs or T cells enriched from blood (not recorded which). This sequence joins TRBV9 and TRBJ2-5, with D possibly being TRBD2 (7 bases). The CDR3 DNA reads as TGTGCCAGCAGCGTAAGGGCGGGGGCTCGGGAGACCCAGTACTTC. This translates into CASSVRAGARETQYF.